This T cell receptor beta chain was observed in a study of identical twins (dated by TCRdb to about 2016). For the wider study: TCR alpha and beta repertoires from monozygotic twins, unrelated adults of various ages and cord blood were deep-sequenced to test whether fetal clonotypes persist. To rule out contamination, replicate twin experiments were performed at different times with different library preparation protocols.

What the authors observed across the whole study: Invariant T cells such as MAIT and iNKT could partly confound zero-insertion analyses, although diverse VJ usage argued against such confounding for most clonotypes. Out-of-frame TCR alpha sequences shared between twins showed an excess of low generation-probability sequences compared with coincidental sharing between unrelated individuals. The excess sharing between twins in beta out-of-frame sequences was weaker because fewer shared sequences reduced the signal-to-noise ratio. In monozygotic twins, recombination models systematically underestimated out-of-frame TCR alpha sharing, but the models matched the sharing seen between unrelated individuals. Fewer insertions were carried by abundant cord blood beta clonotypes, a similar but weaker trend appeared in young adult naive repertoires, and no such trend appeared in memory repertoires. Because the same donors could not be followed over many years, conclusions were based on cross-sectional statistical analysis.

Every donor was a healthy Caucasian. The twin cohort consisted of three pairs of female monozygotic twins, all aged about 18 to 29 years. RNA for TCR libraries was isolated from peripheral blood mononuclear cells. Libraries were made using 5' RACE. The sample was run on an Illumina HiSeq 2000. Template switching added a universal primer binding site, and the final cDNA carried a unique molecular identifier that allowed TCR cDNA molecules to be counted accurately. Specific primers in the conserved constant-segment region were used to synthesize first-strand cDNA for TCR alpha and beta chains. Each cDNA library was double barcoded, with a SMART-Mk sample barcode plus Illumina barcodes, to control for contamination. TruSeq adapter sequences and Illumina sample barcodes were added in two successive PCR steps. The TCR alpha and beta cDNA libraries were sequenced on the Illumina HiSeq platform using custom primers. The paper's processing steps were these. Raw reads were processed with MiGEC to extract unique molecular identifiers, and MiXCR was used to determine CDR3 positions. Recombination models were inferred per individual with the repgenHMM and IGoR tools using an EM algorithm. Shared clonotype analysis was performed with the tcR package in R, normalizing sharing by the product of cloneset sizes. Out-of-frame nonproductive sequences were analyzed to study raw recombination free of thymic and clonal selection effects. The raw public data were reprocessed by TCRdb itself: fastp quality trimming at Q25, MiXCR clonotype calling, in-frame beta chains only. Rows matching on CDR3 protein sequence are summarized as one entry with the most common DNA and genes. In this record, the V and J calls reflect TCRdb's handling and not the investigators' own analysis. This sample is represented by about 810,000 distinct CDR3 sequences; about 12% of them were singletons. Around 1.5% of the sample lies in the top ten.

On this clonotype: The specificity of this receptor is unknown. One base away there is no much larger clone; base qualities are not given.

CDR1 MNHNS and CDR2 SASEGT are derived from the germline V gene. CDR3 length: 15 amino acids, cysteine to phenylalanine. Just the 45-base CDR3 DNA is kept, in frame starting at base 1. V and J are trimmed by 7 bases and 3 bases, and the gene matches miss 7 bases of the junction. The same data also contributed to another study, on yellow fever vaccine responses in identical twins. The second study's authors report: The authors reported that the T cell response to vaccination in identical twins appeared partly convergent and partly personalized. In identical twins, the study followed T cell clones that responded to the vaccine with precision.

In this chain, TRBV6-1 is recombined with TRBJ2-3, and 10 junctional nucleotides match TRBD2. Sequences were obtained from PBMCs. The source is a woman younger than 35 in good health. Here is the DNA: TGTGCCAGCAAGCCCATAGCGGGAGGAACAGATACGCAGTATTTT. Its translation is CASKPIAGGTDTQYF.